This T cell receptor beta chain was retrieved from a study of blood T cell repertoires in COVID-19. Study in general: Spain, Italy and the United States supplied samples that represented acute and convalescent COVID-19. In each case, the material was cDNA or gDNA derived from T cells, B-cell-depleted T cells, or PBMCs.

CDR3 length equals 12 residues. V was cut by 3 bases and J by 15 bases, with 15 bases left in between. Germline V CDR1 and CDR2: LGHDT, YNNKEL (reference sequence). Original handling: Reference gene primer amplification gave estimated nucleated cell counts. Libraries were prepared by immunoSEQ multiplex PCR; TCRdb keeps only in-frame clonotypes and omits some of them. Clone size and the V and J calls come from that table; the DNA yielded D and trimming. The table lists roughly 70,000 clones, roughly three quarters of them singletons, with under 3% in the top ten. Sequencing was done on a sample of peripheral blood. This chain joins TRBV3-1 (or the pseudogene TRBV3-2) and TRBJ2-1, with D possibly TRBD2 on 5 matching bases. The sequence derives from a man between 65 and 85 years old with COVID-19, enrolled during active disease. CDR3 sequence (DNA): TGTGCCAGCAGCCATCGTGGCCTAGCCGCGTTCTTC. Its protein is CASSHRGLAAFF.